These 21 T cell receptor beta chains originate from one sample sequenced in a study of T cell responses to AZD1222 COVID-19 vaccine (dated by TCRdb to about 2021). Taken with the paper, the label for time point translates to: about 28 days (+/-7) after the second vaccine dose. Library prep was done by the immunoSEQ multiplex PCR assay. Entries here come from immuneACCESS through TCRdb and include only in-frame sequences with V and J called. Some clones fail to appear in such tables; in the studies checked, an unresolved V gene covers under half of the shortfall, and the cause of the remainder is unknown. Across this sample there are over 95,000 clones, with approximately 88% seen only once. The ten largest account for 6.5% of the sample. The material was peripheral blood, obtained 28 days after the second AZD1222 dose. The receptors derive from an adult who received the AZD1222 COVID-19 vaccine.

The rearrangement uses TRBV2 and TRBJ1-2, with TRBD1 matching over 9 bases. The CDR3 is 16 amino acids. CDR1 is SNHLY and CDR2 is FYNNEI in the germline V gene. V dropped 6 bases and J dropped 3; count of bases not matched to a gene: 11. For the CDR3, the DNA is TGTGCCAGCAGCGATACGGACAGGGGTTCAGACTATGGCTACACCTTC. Translation: CASSDTDRGSDYGYTF.

This chain links TRBV2 with TRBJ1-5; TRBD1 agrees at 8 bases. From germline, CDR1 is SNHLY and CDR2 FYNNEI. After removal of 4 bases from V and 4 bases from J, the junction contained 3 bases not matched to a gene. The CDR3 contains 14 residues. The DNA of the CDR3 is TGTGCCAGCAGTGGACAGGGGCGGAATCAGCCCCAGCATTTT. This gives the protein CASSGQGRNQPQHF.

This chain uses TRBV10-3 with TRBJ1-1; D may be TRBD1 (5 bases). The CDR3 is 14 residues long. CDR1 ENHRY and CDR2 SYGVKD come from the germline V gene. With 5 bases removed from V and 0 bases from J, the gap between germline ends came to 10 bases. CDR3 DNA sequence: TGTGCCATCAGTCTCAGGGAGATGAACACTGAAGCTTTCTTT. Amino acid sequence: CAISLREMNTEAFF.

The chain couples TRBV5-1 to TRBJ2-2; perhaps TRBD1 as D (5 bases). The V gene's germline CDR1 is SGHRS and CDR2 YFSETQ. V lost 4 bases to trimming and J lost 3 bases, with 16 bases between them. This CDR3 has 16 amino acids. The DNA of the CDR3 is TGCGCCAGCAGCCCATCGGCAGGGTTTGACACCGGGGAGCTGTTTTTT. Protein sequence: CASSPSAGFDTGELFF.

V usage is TRBV20-1 and J usage is TRBJ1-3; no definite D call. Trimming took 8 bases from V and 6 from J, leaving 2 bases between them. Germline V gene data show CDR1 as DFQATT and CDR2 as SNEGSKA (reference sequence). The CDR3 contains 8 residues. Here the CDR3 reads CSPNTIYF. CDR3 sequence (DNA): TGCAGTCCAAACACCATATATTTT.

The rearrangement joins TRBV5-6 to TRBJ2-7, with TRBD2 identical over 13 bases. CDR3 length: 15 residues. Germline CDR1 SGHDT, CDR2 YYEEEE. V was pared by 4 bases and J by 5 bases, with 6 bases of the junction left unmatched. The CDR3 sequence: CASSRGLAGSDEQYF. As DNA, the CDR3 is TGTGCCAGCAGCCGGGGACTAGCGGGAAGCGACGAGCAGTACTTC.

In this sample, this clone turned up once. This sequence joins TRBV9 and TRBJ1-1; 8 bases are shared with TRBD1. Germline V gene sequence: CDR1 SGDLS, CDR2 YYNGEE. The CDR3 runs to 14 residues. V lost 4 bases, J lost 4 bases, and 6 bases stayed unmatched. In DNA form, the CDR3 reads TGTGCCAGCAGCCTGGGACAGGCTGGCACTGAAGCTTTCTTT. Residues: CASSLGQAGTEAFF. The whole variable domain, remainder taken from reference TRBV9 and TRBJ1-1, is DSGVTQTPKHLITATGQRVTLRCSPRSGDLSVYWYQQSLDQGLQFLIQYYNGEERAKGNILERFSAQQFPDLHSELNLSSLELGDSALYFCASSLGQAGTEAFFGQGTRLTVV.

This clone came up a few times. This chain uses TRBV6-6 with TRBJ1-2; no firm D call. Deletions cut 0 bases from V and 5 bases from J, with 4 bases between. The germline CDR1 and CDR2 sequences are MNHNY and SVGAGI (reference sequence). This CDR3 comprises 12 residues. In DNA, the CDR3 is TGTGCCAGCAGTTACTCGGCTTATGGCTACACCTTC. Its protein is CASSYSAYGYTF.

The rearrangement links TRBV6-2 or TRBV6-3 to TRBJ2-2, with TRBD1 identical over 8 bases. With V trimmed by 6 bases and J by 7 bases, 10 bases remained unmatched. The CDR3 covers 15 residues. Per germline, CDR1 MNHEY and CDR2 SVGEGT. The CDR3 protein is CASSTGQGHIGELFF. CDR3 coding DNA: TGTGCCAGCAGCACCGGACAGGGACATATCGGGGAGCTGTTTTTT.

The genes are TRBV27 and TRBJ2-5; D perhaps matches TRBD2 (8 bases). The V end was cut by 1 base, the J end by 2 bases, with 20 bases between. Germline V gives CDR1 MNHEY, CDR2 SMNVEV (reference sequence). CDR3 size: 18 residues. The CDR3 sequence: CASSLWGSGARGQETQYF. The CDR3 coding sequence is TGTGCCAGCAGTTTATGGGGTAGCGGGGCCAGGGGGCAAGAGACCCAGTACTTC.

CDR3 in DNA: TGTGCCAGCAGCTCCGGACAGAGGAACACTGAAGCTTTCTTT. Residues: CASSSGQRNTEAFF. The chain links TRBV11-2 to TRBJ1-1; TRBD1 might be the D (6 bases). CDR3 length: 14 amino acids. Germline V gives CDR1 SGHAT, CDR2 FQNNGV. V was clipped by 4 bases and J by 1 base, with 10 bases between them.

The V gene is TRBV25-1, the J gene TRBJ2-1; possible D gene TRBD2, 7 bases. CDR3 length equals 15 residues. The germline V gene encodes CDR1 MGHDK and CDR2 SYGVNS. The V end lost 5 bases, the J end lost 6 bases, and 17 bases lay between the germline ends. CDR3 DNA: TGTGCCAGCAGTCGGGGGGCGGGGCCCGCCAATGAGCAGTTCTTC. Translating gives CASSRGAGPANEQFF.

The chain recombines TRBV3-1 (or the pseudogene TRBV3-2) with TRBJ2-7, with D perhaps matching TRBD1 (5 bases). V was trimmed by 3 bases and J by 5 bases, leaving 11 bases between them. Germline V CDR1 and CDR2: LGHDT, YNNKEL (reference sequence). This CDR3 is 13 amino acids long. The DNA of the CDR3 is TGTGCCAGCAGCCACCAGGGAAAGAACGAGCAGTACTTC. Residues: CASSHQGKNEQYF.

The CDR3 coding sequence is TGTGCCAGCAGAGATGGACAGGCATACAATTCACCCCTCCACTTT. Translated: CASRDGQAYNSPLHF. The chain is built from TRBV2 and TRBJ1-6, with 7 bases matching TRBD1. Germline V CDR1 and CDR2: SNHLY, FYNNEI. Unmatched junction bases numbered 9, after V lost 6 bases and J lost 7 bases. The CDR3 totals 15 residues.

V usage is TRBV20-1 and J usage is TRBJ1-1; D is uncertain. This CDR3 contains 12 residues. Trimming took 3 bases from V and 1 from J, leaving 6 bases between them. In germline, CDR1 is DFQATT, CDR2 SNEGSKA (reference sequence). CDR3 DNA sequence: TGCAGTGCTAGTGATGCGAACACTGAAGCTTTCTTT. This sequence encodes CSASDANTEAFF.

The chain combines TRBV7-2 with TRBJ2-7; 15 bases align to TRBD2. The CDR3 length is 17 residues. After removal of 4 bases from V and 1 base from J, the junction contained 5 bases not matched to a gene. The germline V gene encodes CDR1 SGHTA and CDR2 FQGNSA. CDR3 loop: CASSSGLAGGGSYEQYF. The CDR3 coding sequence is TGTGCCAGCAGCTCGGGACTAGCGGGGGGTGGGTCCTACGAGCAGTACTTC.

The V call is TRBV7-2, the J call TRBJ1-5; D perhaps matches TRBD1 (5 bases). This CDR3 has 17 amino acids. In germline, CDR1 is SGHTA, CDR2 FQGNSA. V dropped 1 base and J dropped 0 bases, with 13 bases sitting between them. CDR3 in DNA: TGTGCCAGCAGCTTAGTTGGGGGACCTTATAGCAATCAGCCCCAGCATTTT. This gives the protein CASSLVGGPYSNQPQHF. Drawing the rest from reference TRBV7-2 and TRBJ1-5, the complete variable domain is GAGVSQSPSNKVTEKGKDVELRCDPISGHTALYWYRQSLGQGLEFLIYFQGNSAPDKSGLPSDRFSAERTGGSVSTLTIQRTQQEDSAVYLCASSLVGGPYSNQPQHFGDGTRLSIL.

This clone was seen just once. The chain combines TRBV6-5 with TRBJ1-1; a weak D match, TRBD1 (5 bases). Trimming took off 10 bases at V and 0 bases at J, with 12 bases between the two ends. Germline V gives CDR1 MNHEY, CDR2 SVGAGI. The CDR3 loop spans 13 amino acids. The CDR3, as DNA: TGTGCCAATACCGAGACAGTGAACACTGAAGCTTTCTTT. It translates to CANTETVNTEAFF.

This chain joins TRBV7-9 and TRBJ1-5; no definite D call. CDR1 SEHNR and CDR2 FQNEAQ come from the germline V gene (reference sequence). There are 13 residues in the CDR3. V gave up 5 bases and J gave up 6 bases, with 11 bases separating them. DNA of the CDR3: TGTGCCAGCAGCCAGACTGGCCCTCAGCCCCAGCATTTT. As protein: CASSQTGPQPQHF. The variable domain in full, with the rest retrieved from reference TRBV7-9 and TRBJ1-5, is DTGVSQNPRHKITKRGQNVTFRCDPISEHNRLYWYRQTLGQGPEFLTYFQNEAQLEKSRLLSDRFSAERPKGSFSTLEIQRTEQGDSAMYLCASSQTGPQPQHFGDGTRLSIL.

The chain recombines TRBV5-4 with TRBJ2-1; no reliable D call. Germline CDR1 SGHNT, CDR2 YYREEE (reference sequence). V lost 1 base, J lost 0 bases, and 2 bases lay in between. The CDR3 contains 13 residues. The CDR3 loop reads CASSLISYNEQFF. In DNA, the CDR3 is TGTGCCAGCAGCTTGATCTCCTACAATGAGCAGTTCTTC.

This sequence joins TRBV6-2 or TRBV6-3 and TRBJ2-7, with D possibly being TRBD2 (7 bases). V dropped 2 bases and J dropped 5 bases, with 13 bases sitting between them. Germline CDR1 is MNHEY and CDR2 is SVGEGT. CDR3 length equals 14 residues. CDR3 residues: CASSYRGAEHEQYF. The CDR3, as DNA: TGTGCCAGCAGTTACCGGGGGGCAGAACACGAGCAGTACTTC.